The present entry profiles one TCR beta chain with its context. The antigen is not known. This CDR3 has 14 amino acids. Germline CDR1 is MDHEN and CDR2 is SYDVKM. V lost 1 base, J lost 3 bases, and 7 bases lay in between. The sample originates from a study of lymphopenia after photon versus proton radiotherapy. Findings and caveats of the study: After lymphocyte nadir, photon-treated repertoires showed oligoclonal expansion, especially CD8+ Temra. Better survival with proton therapy was suggested as possible, not demonstrated. Relative stability marked proton patients; photon patients lost diversity and naive cells.

The protocol was immunoSEQ multiplex PCR, while the TCRdb copy is restricted to in-frame clones and leaves out a portion. The sample lists more than 45,000 clones; around 85% were seen once. Here the sequenced sample was peripheral blood, taken from a patient treated with proton-based radiotherapy. This rearrangement joins TRBV28 to TRBJ1-5; D is unresolved. This clonotype originated in a man in his sixties with pancreatic cancer. The CDR3 DNA reads TGTGCCAGCAGTTTATACAGTAACAATCAGCCCCAGCATTTT. Its protein product is CASSLYSNNQPQHF.